This record looks at one T cell receptor beta chain sequence and its context. Its antigen has not been determined. Base qualities are not at hand, and no much larger clone is one base apart. In the germline V gene, CDR1 corresponds to KGHSH and CDR2 to LQKENI. The CDR3 runs 13 amino acids, cysteine and phenylalanine included. Only CDR3 DNA remains: 39 bases, in frame from the first base. From V the trimming removes 6 bases and from J it removes 6 bases, while the gene matches leave 5 bases of the junction unaccounted for. The data originate from a study of T-cell memory formation after mild COVID-19 (dated by TCRdb to about 2021). In the study overall: TCR sequence clusters from the two donors were found to be largely donor specific. The cohort was made up of two young adult volunteers, one female and one male, who were previously healthy. T-cell clones expanding and contracting after mild COVID-19 in a couple of donors were tracked by longitudinal TCRalpha and TCRbeta repertoire sequencing. The research as a whole found: From day 15 to 85, contracting clones showed balanced CD4/CD8 phenotypes, whereas a second wave of clones that expanded from day 15 to 37 leaned towards CD4+. Whether the second-wave clones peaking on day 37 were SARS-CoV-2 specific was not confirmed. Contracting CD4+ clones were found mainly in CM and EM memory subsets, while CD8+ clones were enriched in EMRA. Only a couple of mild cases were covered by the study, and larger cohorts that include severe cases with pre-infection samples were considered necessary. Some responding clones were detected in pre-infection memory, suggesting pre-existing cross-reactive memory T cells joined the SARS-CoV-2 response.

Ficoll-Paque density gradient centrifugation was used to isolate PBMCs. Sequencing was carried out with an Illumina NovaSeq 6000. cDNA libraries for TCRalpha and TCRbeta were prepared by 5'RACE using constant-segment primers, with sample barcodes and unique molecular identifiers added. Trizol reagent was used to extract RNA from every sample. The libraries were amplified in two PCR steps, and the second step added a second sample barcode and Illumina TruSeq adapters. Sequencing of the libraries was done on an Illumina NovaSeq, producing 2 x 150 bp paired-end reads. From the authors' description of their analysis: With migec v1.2.7, reads were demultiplexed and then collapsed into UMI-guided consensus sequences. With mixcr v2.1.11, UMI consensuses were aligned to TRA and TRB V and J templates and assembled into clonotypes. A clonotype was counted as expanded or contracted only when both edgeR and NoisET called the clonotype significant, with the noise models trained on biological replicates. For edgeR calls, a false discovery rate-adjusted p below 0.01 and a log2 fold-change threshold of 1 were applied. As an exploratory analysis of dynamics, max-normalized trajectories of the 1000 most abundant clonotypes were examined by PCA with hierarchical clustering. The CD4 or CD8 phenotype of responding clones was assigned using the separately sequenced CD4+ and CD8+ repertoires. TCRdb redid the processing of the public reads, applying fastp at Q25 and MiXCR, and retained in-frame beta chains. Entries that share a CDR3 protein sequence are merged under the most common genes and DNA. What appears here as the V and J calls and clone size reflects TCRdb's work, not the paper's. The sample records some 190,000 distinct CDR3 sequences, roughly 17% of which are singletons. The top ten clones comprise approximately 2.2% of the sample.

The chain couples TRBV18 to TRBJ1-2; 9 central bases correspond to TRBD1. The source of this sequence is an adult woman who had mild COVID-19 (a few samples of this study predate the infection). The sample titles of this study are shuffled in the database, so cell type and time point are left out; the donor was told from shared clones. The specimen was PBMCs or a T cell subset sorted from them (not recorded which). The CDR3 here reads CASSGTGGDGYTF. The base sequence is TGTGCCAGCTCGGGAACAGGGGGCGATGGCTACACCTTC.